Included here is one TCR beta chain sequence, with context. The target antigen is unknown. The source of the sample is a study of graft-versus-host responses after intestinal transplantation. There are 14 residues in the CDR3. Germline V lookup: CDR1 GTSNPN, CDR2 SVGIG (reference sequence). After removal of 2 bases from V and 4 bases from J, the junction contained 3 bases not matched to a gene. Sequenced by immunoSEQ multiplex PCR; TCRdb stores in-frame clones only, minus some. The profile shows about 26,000 clones, 82% of them singletons. The chain is built from TRBV30 and TRBJ1-5; 9 nucleotides agree with TRBD1. The material sequenced was unstimulated CD4+ T cells sorted from spleen or lymph node cells, taken before intestinal transplant. This receptor was obtained from a human donor who received an intestinal transplant. The CDR3 DNA reads as TGTGCCTGGAGTATTGACAGGGGGAATCAGCCCCAGCATTTT. Translating gives CAWSIDRGNQPQHF.